What follows are 6 T cell receptor beta chains derived from one specimen sequenced in a study of blood T cell repertoires in COVID-19 (dated by TCRdb to the early 2020s). The library was made by the immunoSEQ multiplex PCR assay. TCRdb took over this immuneACCESS table, retaining in-frame rearrangements with V and J assigned. Such tables are incomplete; in checked studies, under half of the missing clones stem from an unresolved V gene, and the remainder is unexplained. The sample table records about 300,000 clones; 85% to 90% of these occur just once. Together, the top ten hold about 4% of the sample. Sequencing used PBMCs or T cells enriched from blood (not recorded which). The source of these receptors is a man aged 25 to 40 who had recovered from COVID-19.

This chain connects TRBV24-1 to TRBJ2-7; 9 bases agree with TRBD1. Germline lookup yields CDR1 KGHDR and CDR2 SFDVKD. V dropped 3 bases and J dropped 3; count of bases not matched to a gene: 8. This CDR3 has 16 amino acids. The CDR3 sequence: CATSDTNRGLVYEQYF. CDR3 sequence (DNA): TGTGCCACCAGTGATACTAACAGGGGGCTCGTCTACGAGCAGTACTTC.

The table lists this clone with a few counts. V usage is TRBV9 and J usage is TRBJ1-2; tentative D call: TRBD1 (5 bases). This CDR3 region has 14 residues. Germline V CDR1 and CDR2: SGDLS, YYNGEE. The V and J ends lost 4 bases and 0 bases respectively, with 10 bases between them. CDR3 bases: TGTGCCAGCAGCCTGCTAGGGGCTAACTATGGCTACACCTTC. It specifies CASSLLGANYGYTF.

A single count supports this clone. The rearrangement joins TRBV19 to TRBJ2-3; 7 nucleotides match TRBD1. The CDR3 extends over 12 amino acids. V was pared by 5 bases and J by 6 bases, with 2 bases of the junction left unmatched. Germline assignment: CDR1 LNHDA and CDR2 SQIVND (reference sequence). The CDR3 here is CASSLTGDTQYF. The CDR3 DNA is TGTGCCAGTAGTTTGACAGGGGATACGCAGTATTTT.

V and J are TRBV6-5 and TRBJ2-2, with D perhaps matching TRBD1 (6 bases). Germline values: CDR1 MNHEY, CDR2 SVGAGI. This CDR3 is 15 amino acids long. Trimming pared 1 base from V and 4 bases from J, leaving 10 bases between. CDR3 in amino acids: CASSYLAGVTGELFF. Written as DNA, the CDR3 is TGTGCCAGCAGTTACTTGGCAGGGGTCACCGGGGAGCTGTTTTTT.

The chain joins TRBV28 to TRBJ1-6, with 7 bases matching TRBD1. V lost 9 bases and J lost 6; bases outside the gene matches: 8. Germline V gives CDR1 MDHEN, CDR2 SYDVKM. This CDR3 comprises 14 residues. In nucleotides, the CDR3 is TGTGCCAGTAACAGGGGAAGGGGTAATTCACCCCTCCACTTT. It yields the protein CASNRGRGNSPLHF.

This clone was counted only a few times. The chain carries TRBV12-5 and TRBJ2-3; the D is unclear. Germline V gene data show CDR1 as LGHNT and CDR2 as FRNRAP. V gave up 5 bases and J gave up 5 bases, with 11 bases separating them. The CDR3 totals 13 residues. In DNA, the CDR3 is TGTGCTAGTGGTCCGAACACGGGAGATACGCAGTATTTT. Translating it yields CASGPNTGDTQYF.